This TCR beta chain was retrieved from a study of blood T cells in healthy people across ages. General observations from the study: As age increased, TCR beta diversity per million T cells fell in a roughly linear fashion. It was the long-lived donors that had more naive CD4+ cells and higher diversity than aged donors. Bulk PBMC profiling left naive and antigen-experienced comparisons inconclusive.

There are 15 residues in the CDR3. With 4 bases clipped from V and 5 bases from J, the junction kept 10 bases outside the gene matches. From germline, CDR1 is MNHEY and CDR2 SMNVEV (reference sequence). Next came a second PCR, run for about 6 to 11 cycles, which used a sample-barcoded 5' primer along with a J-beta primer mix. Per-sample output comprised a minimum of 2.5 million paired-end reads containing CDR3. One entry per CDR3 protein results from TCRdb running MiXCR on the 5' RACE reads. The sample contains about 1,400,000 distinct CDR3 sequences, approximately 60% of which appear only once. This clonotype occurred a few times. What it binds is unknown.

Sequencing input: blood. The source of this sequence is a man younger than 35 in good health. This chain links TRBV27 with TRBJ1-1; the match to TRBD1 covers 7 bases. For the CDR3, the DNA is TGTGCCAGCAGTTGGACTCGGACAGGAGGAACTGAAGCTTTCTTT. It translates to CASSWTRTGGTEAFF.